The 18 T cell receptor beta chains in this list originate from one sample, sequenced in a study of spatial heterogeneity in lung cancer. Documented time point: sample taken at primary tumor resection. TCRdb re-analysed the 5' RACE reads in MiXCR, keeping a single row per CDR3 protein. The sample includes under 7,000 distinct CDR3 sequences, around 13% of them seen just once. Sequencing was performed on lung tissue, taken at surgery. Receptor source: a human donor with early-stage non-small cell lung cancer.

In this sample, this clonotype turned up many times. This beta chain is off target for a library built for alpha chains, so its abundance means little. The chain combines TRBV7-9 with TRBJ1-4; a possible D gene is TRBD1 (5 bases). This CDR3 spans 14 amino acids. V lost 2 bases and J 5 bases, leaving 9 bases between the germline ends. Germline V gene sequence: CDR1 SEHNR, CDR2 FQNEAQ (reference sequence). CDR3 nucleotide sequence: TGTGCCAGCAGCTTACGGGACTCGAATGAAAAACTGTTTTTT. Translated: CASSLRDSNEKLFF.

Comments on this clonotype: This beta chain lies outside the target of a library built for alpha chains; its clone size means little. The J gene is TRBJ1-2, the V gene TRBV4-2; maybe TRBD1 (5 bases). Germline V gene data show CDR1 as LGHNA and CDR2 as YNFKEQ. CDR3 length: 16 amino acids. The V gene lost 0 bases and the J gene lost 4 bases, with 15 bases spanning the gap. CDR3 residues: CASSQEPGLSTYGYTF. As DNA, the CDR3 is TGTGCCAGCAGCCAAGAGCCGGGACTGTCCACCTATGGCTACACCTTC.

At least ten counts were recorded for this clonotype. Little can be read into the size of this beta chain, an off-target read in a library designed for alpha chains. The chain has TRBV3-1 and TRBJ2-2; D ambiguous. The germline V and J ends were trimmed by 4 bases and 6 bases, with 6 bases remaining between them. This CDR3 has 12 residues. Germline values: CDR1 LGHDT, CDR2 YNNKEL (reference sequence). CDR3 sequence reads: CASSPRPGELFF. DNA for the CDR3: TGTGCCAGCAGCCCCCGGCCCGGGGAGCTGTTTTTT.

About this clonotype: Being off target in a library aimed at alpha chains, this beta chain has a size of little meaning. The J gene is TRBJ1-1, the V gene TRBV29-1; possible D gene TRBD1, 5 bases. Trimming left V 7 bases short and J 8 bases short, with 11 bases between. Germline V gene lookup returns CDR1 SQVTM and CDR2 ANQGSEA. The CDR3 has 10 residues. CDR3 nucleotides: TGCAGCGGTCTTTGGGGCGAAGCTTTCTTT. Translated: CSGLWGEAFF.

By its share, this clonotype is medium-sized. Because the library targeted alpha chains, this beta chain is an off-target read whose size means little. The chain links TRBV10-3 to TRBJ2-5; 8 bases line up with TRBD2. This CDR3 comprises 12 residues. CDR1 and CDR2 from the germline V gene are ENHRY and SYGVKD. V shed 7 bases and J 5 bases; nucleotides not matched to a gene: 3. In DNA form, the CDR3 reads TGTGCCATCAAACCGGGAGGGGAGACCCAGTACTTC. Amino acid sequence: CAIKPGGETQYF.

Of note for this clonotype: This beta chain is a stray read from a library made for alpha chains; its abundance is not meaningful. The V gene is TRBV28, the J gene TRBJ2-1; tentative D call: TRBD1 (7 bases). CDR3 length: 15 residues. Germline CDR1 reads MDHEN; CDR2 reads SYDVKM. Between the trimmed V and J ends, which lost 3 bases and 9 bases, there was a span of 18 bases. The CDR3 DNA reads TGTGCCAGCAGTTTTTTAGGGGGCGGGGCTGGTGAGCAGTTCTTC. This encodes CASSFLGGGAGEQFF. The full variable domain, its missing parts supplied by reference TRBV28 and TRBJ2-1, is DVKVTQSSRYLVKRTGEKVFLECVQDMDHENMFWYRQDPGLGLRLIYFSYDVKMKEKGDIPEGYSVSREKKERFSLILESASTNQTSMYLCASSFLGGGAGEQFFGPGTRLTVL.

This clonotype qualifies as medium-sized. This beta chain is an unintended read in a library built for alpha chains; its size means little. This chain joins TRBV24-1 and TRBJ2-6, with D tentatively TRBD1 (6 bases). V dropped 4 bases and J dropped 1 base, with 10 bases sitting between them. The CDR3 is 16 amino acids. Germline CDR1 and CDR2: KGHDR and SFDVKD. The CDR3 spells CATSDGDRSGANVLTF. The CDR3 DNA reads TGTGCCACCAGTGACGGTGACAGGTCTGGGGCCAACGTCCTGACTTTC.

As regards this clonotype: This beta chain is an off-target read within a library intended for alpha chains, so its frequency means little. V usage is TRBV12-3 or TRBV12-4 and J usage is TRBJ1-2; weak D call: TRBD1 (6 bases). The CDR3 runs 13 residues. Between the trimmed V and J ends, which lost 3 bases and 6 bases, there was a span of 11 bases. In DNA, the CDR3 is TGTGCCAGCAGTTTTCGGGGGGCTGATGGCTACACCTTC. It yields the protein CASSFRGADGYTF.

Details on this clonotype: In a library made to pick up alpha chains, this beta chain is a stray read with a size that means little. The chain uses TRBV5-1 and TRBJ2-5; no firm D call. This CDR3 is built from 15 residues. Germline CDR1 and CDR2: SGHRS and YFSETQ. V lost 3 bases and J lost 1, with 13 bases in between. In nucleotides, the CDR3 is TGCGCCAGCAGCTCCCCTTTCAGCTTCCAAGAGACCCAGTACTTC. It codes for CASSSPFSFQETQYF.

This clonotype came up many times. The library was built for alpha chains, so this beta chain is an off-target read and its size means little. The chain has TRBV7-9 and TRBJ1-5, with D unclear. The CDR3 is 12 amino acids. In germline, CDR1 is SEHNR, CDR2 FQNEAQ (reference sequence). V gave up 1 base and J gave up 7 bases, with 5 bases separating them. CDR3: CASSLGTQPQHF. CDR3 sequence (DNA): TGTGCCAGCAGCTTAGGAACCCAGCCCCAGCATTTT.

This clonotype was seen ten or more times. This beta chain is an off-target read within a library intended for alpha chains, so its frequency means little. CDR3: CASSLDILVAASYTDTQYF. The CDR3 region has the DNA TGTGCCAGCAGCTTAGATATCCTGGTGGCCGCGAGCTACACAGATACGCAGTATTTT. V gene TRBV7-9 combines with J gene TRBJ2-3; D is unresolved. There are 19 residues in the CDR3. Germline CDR1 reads SEHNR; CDR2 reads FQNEAQ (reference sequence). Trimming cost V 1 base and J 2 bases, with 22 bases left between them.

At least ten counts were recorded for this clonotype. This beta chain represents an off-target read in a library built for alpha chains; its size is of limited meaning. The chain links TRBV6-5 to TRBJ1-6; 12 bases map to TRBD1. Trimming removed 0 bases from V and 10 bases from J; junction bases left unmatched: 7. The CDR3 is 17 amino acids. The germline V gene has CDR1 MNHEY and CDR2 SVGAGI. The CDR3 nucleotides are TGTGCCAGCAGTTACTCCTCCGGGACAGGGGGCAACTCACCCCTCCACTTT. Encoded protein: CASSYSSGTGGNSPLHF.

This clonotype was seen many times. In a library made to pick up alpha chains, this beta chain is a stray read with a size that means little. CDR3 amino acids: CASSPGLALQETQYF. The CDR3 DNA is TGTGCCAGCAGCCCAGGACTAGCCCTACAAGAGACCCAGTACTTC. This chain links TRBV7-9 with TRBJ2-5; 8 bases match TRBD2. The CDR3 length is 15 residues. From germline, CDR1 is SEHNR and CDR2 FQNEAQ (reference sequence). The ends lost 5 bases at V and 2 bases at J; junction bases unmatched: 7.

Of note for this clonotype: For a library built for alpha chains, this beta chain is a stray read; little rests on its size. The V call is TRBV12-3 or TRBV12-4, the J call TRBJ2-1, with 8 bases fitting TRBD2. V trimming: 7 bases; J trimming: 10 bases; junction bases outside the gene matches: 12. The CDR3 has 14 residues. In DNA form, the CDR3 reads TGTGCCAGCAACCCCTCCGGGCGCGGGAGGGAGCAGTTCTTC. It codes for CASNPSGRGREQFF.

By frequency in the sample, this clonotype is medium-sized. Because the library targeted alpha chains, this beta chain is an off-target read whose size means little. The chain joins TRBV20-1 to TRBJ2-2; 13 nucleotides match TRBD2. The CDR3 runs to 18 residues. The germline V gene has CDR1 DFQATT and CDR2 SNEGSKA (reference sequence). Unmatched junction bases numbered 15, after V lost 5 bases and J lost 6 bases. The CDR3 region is CSAHRLAGGGIGPGELFF. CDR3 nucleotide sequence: TGCAGTGCTCACCGACTAGCGGGAGGCGGTATAGGACCCGGGGAGCTGTTTTTT.

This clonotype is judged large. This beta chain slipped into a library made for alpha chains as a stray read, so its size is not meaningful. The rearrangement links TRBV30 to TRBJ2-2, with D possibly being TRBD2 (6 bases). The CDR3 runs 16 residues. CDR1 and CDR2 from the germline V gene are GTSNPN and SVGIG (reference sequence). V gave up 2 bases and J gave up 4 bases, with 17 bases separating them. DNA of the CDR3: TGTGCCTGGAGTCTCTCGCCCGGGGGAGCCACCGGGGAGCTGTTTTTT. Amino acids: CAWSLSPGGATGELFF.

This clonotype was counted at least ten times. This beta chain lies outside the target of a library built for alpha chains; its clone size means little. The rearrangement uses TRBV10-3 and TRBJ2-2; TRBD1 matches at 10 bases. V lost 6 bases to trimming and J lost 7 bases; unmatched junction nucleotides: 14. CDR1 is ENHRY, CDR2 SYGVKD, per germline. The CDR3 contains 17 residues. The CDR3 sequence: CAISQSGGTGVNGELFF. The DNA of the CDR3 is TGTGCCATCAGCCAGTCCGGGGGGACAGGGGTTAACGGGGAGCTGTTTTTT.

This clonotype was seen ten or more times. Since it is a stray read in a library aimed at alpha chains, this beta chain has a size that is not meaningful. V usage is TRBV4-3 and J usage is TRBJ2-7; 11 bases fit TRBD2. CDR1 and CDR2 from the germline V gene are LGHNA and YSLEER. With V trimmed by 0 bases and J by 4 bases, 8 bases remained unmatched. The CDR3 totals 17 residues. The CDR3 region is CASSQDIPSGRRYEQYF. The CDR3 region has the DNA TGCGCCAGCAGCCAAGATATCCCTAGCGGGAGGAGATACGAGCAGTACTTC.